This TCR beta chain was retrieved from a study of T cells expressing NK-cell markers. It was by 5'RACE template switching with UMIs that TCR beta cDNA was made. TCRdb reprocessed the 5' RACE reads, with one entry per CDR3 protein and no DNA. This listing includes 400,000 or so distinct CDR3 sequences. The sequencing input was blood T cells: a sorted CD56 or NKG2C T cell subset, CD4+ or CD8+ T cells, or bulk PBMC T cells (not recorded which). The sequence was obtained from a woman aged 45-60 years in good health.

CDR3 loop: CASSPRTGLAVNNEQFF. V and J are TRBV13 and TRBJ2-1; the D gene TCRdb calls, TRBD2, cannot be checked with no DNA. CDR3 size: 17 residues. The germline gives CDR1 PRHDT, CDR2 FYEKMQ (reference sequence).